The TCR beta chain under discussion was sequenced for a study of low-dose radiotherapy and immunotherapy resistance in tumors (dated by TCRdb to between 2021 and 2024). Notes on the research overall: In Cohort 1, each fraction delivered 0.5 Gy every 2 weeks, and the prescribed total PTV dose was 6.5 Gy. For Cohort 2, the dose was 1 Gy per fraction given every two weeks, adding up to 13 Gy in total across 26 weeks. Patients were given nivolumab as a 240 mg flat dose every two weeks and ipilimumab at 1 mg/kg every six weeks, with both drugs delivered intravenously. Every two weeks, patients got intravenous cyclophosphamide at 200 mg/m2, given one day ahead of each radiation and immunotherapy administration. Starting on cycle 1 day 1, patients took 300 mg of aspirin by mouth once a day for four cycles. The trial did not randomize participants into treatment groups. The translational analysis covered eight patients: three from the first dose cohort and the first five from the second dose cohort.

With respect to this clonotype: No cognate antigen has been identified for it. A junction boundary mismatches the germline segment, possibly from a read error.

Sequencing used an Illumina HiSeq 2500. Superscript III and a set of TRAV- and TRBV-specific primers were used to synthesize first-strand cDNA, so that both TCRalpha and TCRbeta chains were covered. TCRs were amplified with Phusion for 20 to 25 PCR cycles using a constant-region primer together with the adapter attached to the V primers. The MessageAmp II aRNA Amplification Kit was used to amplify the isolated mRNA, with in vitro transcription run for approximately 15 hours at 37 degrees C. The Dynabeads mRNA DIRECT Purification Kit was used to isolate the mRNA for TCR sequencing. Indexed Illumina adapters were added in a second roughly 26-cycle Phusion PCR, and the resulting products were purified with AMPure XP beads. The published analysis was carried out like this. Custom Perl scripts were used to pool TCR sequences that encoded the same protein, to remove out-of-frame sequences, and to calculate the abundance of each clonotype. TCR sequences supported by only a single read were excluded from analysis. Shannon entropy, Gini index, clonality, richness, and the frequency of TCRs shared between repertoires were included as repertoire metrics. The public reads were reanalyzed by TCRdb: fastp trimming at Q25, MiXCR alignment, in-frame beta chains only. Duplicate CDR3 protein sequences are folded into a single record with the most common DNA and genes. TCRdb's processing, not the authors' own work, is the source of the V and J calls. The sample contains around 76,000 distinct CDR3 sequences, around 32% of them found a single time. Of the sample, around 10% falls within the top ten clones.

The time point label of this sample denotes: before trial treatment. The donors came from RACIN, which was a single-arm phase I dose-escalation trial that paired nivolumab and ipilimumab with aspirin, low-dose cyclophosphamide and low-dose radiotherapy. Eligible patients had advanced, TIL-negative solid tumors. From the cysteine up to the phenylalanine, the CDR3 has a length of 12 residues. The CDR3 DNA has 36 bases and is translated from base 1. As encoded in the germline V gene, CDR1 is MNHEY while CDR2 is SVGEGT. Source: PBMCs, taken before treatment. This TCR was recovered from a female donor with ovarian cancer. Recombination connected TRBV6-2 or TRBV6-3 to TRBJ2-5; the D segment is perhaps TRBD1 or TRBD2, each sharing 5 matched bases. The CDR3 reads CAISRGSETQHF. Read as DNA, the sequence is TGTGCCATTTCCCGGGGCTCGGAGACCCAGCACTTC.